This T cell receptor (beta chain) was found in a study of blood T cell repertoires in COVID-19. Study details: Sites in the United States, Italy and Spain provided acute and convalescent COVID-19 samples. Nucleic acid was either cDNA or gDNA, and it came from T cells, B-cell-depleted T cells, or PBMCs.

The authors' processing: Estimates of nucleated cell counts were drawn from the amplification of reference gene primers. Sequenced by immunoSEQ multiplex PCR; TCRdb stores in-frame clones only, minus some. That table supplies the V and J calls and clone size; D and trimming were determined from the DNA. The sample yields about 180,000 clones, roughly 90% seen once. CDR1 is MNHEY, CDR2 SVGAGI, per germline. The CDR3 extends over 15 amino acids. Trimming shortened V by 2 bases and J by 3 bases, and 11 bases separated the two germline ends. The chain carries TRBV6-5 and TRBJ1-3, with D unclear. Sequencing was carried out using peripheral blood. The source of this sequence is a woman in her forties or fifties with acute or convalescent COVID-19. The CDR3 loop reads CASSYRGQSGNTIYF. CDR3 in DNA: TGTGCCAGCAGTTACCGTGGGCAGAGTGGAAACACCATATATTTT.